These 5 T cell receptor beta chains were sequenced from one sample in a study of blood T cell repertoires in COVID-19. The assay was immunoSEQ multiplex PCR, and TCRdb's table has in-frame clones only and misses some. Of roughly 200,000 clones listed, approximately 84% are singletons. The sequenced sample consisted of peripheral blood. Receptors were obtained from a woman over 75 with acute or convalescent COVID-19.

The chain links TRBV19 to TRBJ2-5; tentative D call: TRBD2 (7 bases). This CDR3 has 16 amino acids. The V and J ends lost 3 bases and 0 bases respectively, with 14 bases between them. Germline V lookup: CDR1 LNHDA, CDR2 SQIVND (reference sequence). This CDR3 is CASSIGGTQNQETQYF. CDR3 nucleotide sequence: TGTGCCAGTAGTATCGGGGGGACACAAAACCAAGAGACCCAGTACTTC.

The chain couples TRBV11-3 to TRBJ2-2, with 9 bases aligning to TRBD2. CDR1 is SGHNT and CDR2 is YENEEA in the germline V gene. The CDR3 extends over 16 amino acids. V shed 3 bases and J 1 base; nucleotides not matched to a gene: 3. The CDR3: CASSFGAGGNTGELFF. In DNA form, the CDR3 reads TGTGCCAGCAGCTTCGGAGCGGGGGGGAACACCGGGGAGCTGTTTTTT.

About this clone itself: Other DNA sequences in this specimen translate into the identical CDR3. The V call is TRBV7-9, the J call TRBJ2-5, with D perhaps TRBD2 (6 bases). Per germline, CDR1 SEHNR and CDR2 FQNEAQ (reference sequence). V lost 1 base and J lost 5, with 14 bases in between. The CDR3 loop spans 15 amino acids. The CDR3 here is CASSLELAMGETQYF. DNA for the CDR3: TGTGCCAGCAGCTTAGAGCTAGCGATGGGTGAGACCCAGTACTTC.

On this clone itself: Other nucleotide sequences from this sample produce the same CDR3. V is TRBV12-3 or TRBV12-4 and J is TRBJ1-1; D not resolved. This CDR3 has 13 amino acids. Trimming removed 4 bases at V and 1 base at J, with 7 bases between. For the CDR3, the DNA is TGTGCCAGCAGTTATAGTCAGAACACTGAAGCTTTCTTT. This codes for CASSYSQNTEAFF.

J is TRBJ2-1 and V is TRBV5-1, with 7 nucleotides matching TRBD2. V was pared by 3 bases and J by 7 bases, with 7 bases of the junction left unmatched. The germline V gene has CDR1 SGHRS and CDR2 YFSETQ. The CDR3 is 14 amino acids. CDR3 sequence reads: CASSSSGIGNEQFF. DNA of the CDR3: TGCGCCAGCAGCTCAAGCGGGATAGGGAATGAGCAGTTCTTC.